The 28 T cell receptor beta chains below come from one sample, sequenced in a study of T cell responses to AZD1222 COVID-19 vaccine. The protocol was immunoSEQ multiplex PCR, while the TCRdb copy is restricted to in-frame clones and leaves out a portion. The repertoire holds around 140,000 clones, with 75% to 85% as singletons. This specimen consisted of peripheral blood, obtained 28 days after the second dose of the MenACWY control vaccine. These receptors were obtained from an adult who received the MenACWY meningococcal vaccine as a control.

This clone was recorded a few times. The chain joins TRBV28 to TRBJ2-5, with D maybe TRBD1 (7 bases). CDR1 is MDHEN and CDR2 is SYDVKM in the germline V gene. The CDR3 is 14 amino acids. V shed 5 bases and J shed 5 bases, with 15 bases lying between them. CDR3 region: CASSPKTGRETQYF. The CDR3 region has the DNA TGTGCCAGCAGTCCGAAGACAGGGAGGGAGACCCAGTACTTC.

The CDR3 reads CASSLVRENSPLHF. CDR3 DNA: TGTGCCAGCAGCTTAGTCAGGGAAAATTCACCCCTCCACTTT. The V and J genes are TRBV7-2 and TRBJ1-6, with a possible D match to TRBD1 (5 bases). This CDR3 has 14 residues. CDR1 SGHTA and CDR2 FQGNSA come from the germline V gene. The V gene lost 1 base and the J gene lost 7 bases, with 8 bases spanning the gap.

The chain links TRBV6-2 or TRBV6-3 to TRBJ2-2; D may correspond to TRBD1 or TRBD2 (5 bases each). This CDR3 contains 15 residues. Germline V gene sequence: CDR1 MNHEY, CDR2 SVGEGT. V lost 6 bases and J lost 2, with 13 bases in between. CDR3 sequence reads: CASSWDVRNTGELFF. DNA for the CDR3: TGTGCCAGCAGCTGGGACGTTAGAAACACCGGGGAGCTGTTTTTT.

The rearrangement joins TRBV28 to TRBJ2-5; D tentatively reads TRBD1 or TRBD2 (5 bases each). V was pared by 2 bases and J by 5 bases, with 12 bases between. The CDR3 contains 14 residues. The germline V gene encodes CDR1 MDHEN and CDR2 SYDVKM. The CDR3 DNA reads TGTGCCAGCAGTTTAACGGGGCTCGGGGAGACCCAGTACTTC. This encodes CASSLTGLGETQYF.

The chain carries TRBV7-9 and TRBJ2-7; the match to TRBD2 covers 8 bases. The junction had 8 bases not matched to a gene; V was cut back by 4 bases and J by 12 bases. The V gene's germline CDR1 is SEHNR and CDR2 FQNEAQ (reference sequence). This CDR3 contains 12 residues. CDR3 residues: CASSWREDTPYF. The CDR3 DNA follows: TGTGCCAGCAGCTGGCGGGAGGATACTCCGTACTTC.

V gene TRBV3-1 (or the pseudogene TRBV3-2) combines with J gene TRBJ1-2, with TRBD1 matching over 7 bases. Germline CDR1 and CDR2: LGHDT and YNNKEL (reference sequence). V dropped 2 bases and J dropped 3; count of bases not matched to a gene: 12. The CDR3 is 17 amino acids. The CDR3 bases are TGTGCCAGCAGCCAAAGTAACCTCGGCAGGGGGGACTATGGCTACACCTTC. Residues: CASSQSNLGRGDYGYTF.

The gene calls are TRBV11-3 and TRBJ2-3, with a possible D match to TRBD2 (6 bases). V lost 6 bases to trimming and J lost 5 bases, with 21 bases between them. The germline gives CDR1 SGHNT, CDR2 YENEEA. This CDR3 comprises 16 residues. CDR3 nucleotides: TGTGCCAGCAGTCTTTCACGCGGGACCGATGGAGATACGCAGTATTTT. It encodes CASSLSRGTDGDTQYF.

The chain's CDR3 is CASSTQAGDDYGYTF. CDR3 coding DNA: TGTGCCAGCAGTACCCAGGCGGGGGATGACTATGGCTACACCTTC. This chain joins TRBV27 and TRBJ1-2, with D perhaps TRBD1 (5 bases). This CDR3 has 15 residues. V shed 5 bases and J shed 3 bases, with 16 bases lying between them. Germline CDR1 reads MNHEY; CDR2 reads SMNVEV (reference sequence).

The chain joins TRBV7-9 to TRBJ2-1; TRBD2 aligns across 13 bases. Germline V gives CDR1 SEHNR, CDR2 FQNEAQ (reference sequence). The junction had 10 bases not matched to a gene; V was cut back by 4 bases and J by 7 bases. The CDR3 runs to 17 residues. The CDR3 reads CASSSSKMGLAGNEQFF. The CDR3 bases are TGTGCCAGCAGCTCATCAAAGATGGGACTAGCGGGAAATGAGCAGTTCTTC.

V is TRBV7-6 and J is TRBJ2-7; no clear D. The CDR3 consists of 12 residues. The germline V and J ends were trimmed by 5 bases and 5 bases, with 10 bases remaining between them. The V gene's germline CDR1 is SGHVS and CDR2 FNYEAQ. DNA of the CDR3: TGTGCCAGCAGCACCCCCTCAGACGAGCAGTACTTC. Translation: CASSTPSDEQYF.

J is TRBJ1-1 and V is TRBV28; tentative D call: TRBD1 (6 bases). V dropped 6 bases and J dropped 3 bases, with 17 bases sitting between them. Germline values: CDR1 MDHEN, CDR2 SYDVKM. CDR3 length: 15 amino acids. Written as DNA, the CDR3 is TGTGCCAGCAGCTCTCCAGGGGAAGAGGACACTGAAGCTTTCTTT. This sequence encodes CASSSPGEEDTEAFF.

The chain carries TRBV9 and TRBJ1-2; maybe TRBD1 (6 bases). CDR1 and CDR2 from the germline V gene are SGDLS and YYNGEE. CDR3 length: 16 amino acids. Trimming stripped 3 bases from V and 1 base from J, with 16 bases between. CDR3 in DNA: TGTGCCAGCAGCGGCACCCCGGGACAACTTAACTATGGCTACACCTTC. This gives the protein CASSGTPGQLNYGYTF. Together with reference TRBV9 and TRBJ1-2, the CDR3 gives the full variable domain: DSGVTQTPKHLITATGQRVTLRCSPRSGDLSVYWYQQSLDQGLQFLIQYYNGEERAKGNILERFSAQQFPDLHSELNLSSLELGDSALYFCASSGTPGQLNYGYTFGSGTRLTVV.

This chain connects TRBV7-9 to TRBJ1-4; no reliable D call. Germline CDR1 is SEHNR and CDR2 is FQNEAQ (reference sequence). V lost 1 base to trimming and J lost 7 bases, with 10 bases between them. CDR3 length: 14 residues. Here the CDR3 reads CASSLGTGGEKLFF. In DNA, the CDR3 is TGTGCCAGCAGCTTAGGAACGGGAGGTGAAAAACTGTTTTTT.

The chain is built from TRBV10-3 and TRBJ1-4; maybe TRBD1 (5 bases). The CDR3 covers 18 residues. Trimming left V 6 bases short and J 0 bases short, with 20 bases between. In germline, CDR1 is ENHRY, CDR2 SYGVKD. CDR3 region: CAISRARTGDPTNEKLFF. The CDR3 DNA sequence: TGTGCCATCAGCAGGGCACGAACTGGAGATCCAACTAATGAAAAACTGTTTTTT.

The CDR3 protein is CASSFGRVGSYEQYV. The CDR3 DNA sequence: TGTGCCAGCAGCTTCGGCAGGGTTGGCTCCTACGAGCAGTACGTC. This chain joins TRBV7-8 and TRBJ2-7; D is perhaps TRBD1 (5 bases). Germline V gives CDR1 SGHVS, CDR2 FQNEAQ. The CDR3 extends over 15 amino acids. V was cut by 3 bases and J by 0 bases, with 12 bases left in between.

The chain joins TRBV24-1 to TRBJ2-3, with 7 bases fitting TRBD1. The CDR3 runs to 14 residues. From germline, CDR1 is KGHDR and CDR2 SFDVKD. Germline trimming cut 5 bases from V and 2 bases from J; bases unmatched to any gene: 3. This CDR3 reads CATSGDSFTDTQYF. CDR3 nucleotides: TGTGCCACCAGTGGGGACAGCTTCACAGATACGCAGTATTTT.

This sequence joins TRBV28 and TRBJ1-5; D remains unclear. The CDR3 is 13 residues long. Per germline, CDR1 MDHEN and CDR2 SYDVKM. With 0 bases removed from V and 3 bases from J, the gap between germline ends came to 3 bases. The CDR3 DNA sequence: TGTGCCAGCAGTTTATGGGCCAATCAGCCCCAGCATTTT. It yields the protein CASSLWANQPQHF.

This sequence joins TRBV6-6 and TRBJ1-2; possible D gene TRBD1, 6 bases. Germline CDR1 and CDR2: MNHNY and SVGAGI (reference sequence). V lost 2 bases and J 7 bases, leaving 8 bases between the germline ends. The CDR3 is 12 residues long. The CDR3 sequence is CASSYRGGGYTF. DNA of the CDR3: TGTGCCAGCAGTTACAGGGGGGGTGGCTACACCTTC.

The chain joins TRBV7-2 to TRBJ2-2, with D unresolved. Trimming pared 5 bases from V and 3 bases from J, leaving 10 bases between. This CDR3 has 14 residues. Germline V gives CDR1 SGHTA, CDR2 FQGNSA. This CDR3 reads CASSHGLHTGELFF. CDR3 bases: TGTGCCAGCAGCCACGGGTTACACACCGGGGAGCTGTTTTTT.

The chain joins TRBV5-1 to TRBJ2-2, with D tentatively TRBD1 (6 bases). Trimming pared 6 bases from V and 6 bases from J, leaving 12 bases between. CDR1 and CDR2 from the germline V gene are SGHRS and YFSETQ. CDR3 size: 13 residues. CDR3 in amino acids: CASMLGAAGELFF. DNA of the CDR3: TGCGCCAGCATGCTGGGGGCGGCCGGGGAGCTGTTTTTT. The whole variable domain, filled in from reference TRBV5-1 and TRBJ2-2, reads KAGVTQTPRYLIKTRGQQVTLSCSPISGHRSVSWYQQTPGQGLQFLFEYFSETQRNKGNFPGRFSGRQFSNSRSEMNVSTLELGDSALYLCASMLGAAGELFFGEGSRLTVL.

This clone was recorded only once. The V gene is TRBV11-3, the J gene TRBJ1-1; D may be TRBD1 (5 bases). Germline V gene sequence: CDR1 SGHNT, CDR2 YENEEA. The V end was cut by 5 bases, the J end by 1 base, with 14 bases between. This CDR3 has 15 residues. The CDR3 DNA is TGTGCCAGCAGCCCCCAGGGACTGGGGAACACTGAAGCTTTCTTT. Protein: CASSPQGLGNTEAFF.

This clone was seen a single time. The chain carries TRBV3-1 (or the pseudogene TRBV3-2) and TRBJ2-5; perhaps TRBD2 as D (7 bases). The CDR3 length is 13 residues. Germline CDR1 and CDR2: LGHDT and YNNKEL (reference sequence). Trimming removed 4 bases at V and 5 bases at J, with 11 bases between. CDR3 DNA sequence: TGTGCCAGCAGCCGGGGGGGCCTGGAGACCCAGTACTTC. This gives the protein CASSRGGLETQYF.

J is TRBJ2-5 and V is TRBV3-1 (or the pseudogene TRBV3-2); D is ambiguous. CDR1 LGHDT and CDR2 YNNKEL come from the germline V gene (reference sequence). V was trimmed by 1 base and J by 1 base, leaving 7 bases between them. The CDR3 is 14 residues long. The CDR3: CASSQGALQETQYF. For the CDR3, the DNA is TGTGCCAGCAGCCAAGGAGCGCTCCAAGAGACCCAGTACTTC.

The J gene is TRBJ2-7, the V gene TRBV30, with 7 bases lining up with TRBD2. V shed 7 bases, J shed 3 bases, and the junction held 3 bases outside the gene matches. The V gene's germline CDR1 is GTSNPN and CDR2 SVGIG (reference sequence). The CDR3 spans 11 residues. The CDR3 bases are TGTGCCTCGAGGACTAGCTACGAGCAGTACTTC. Translated: CASRTSYEQYF.

The V and J genes are TRBV15 and TRBJ1-1; D uncertain. Looked up from germline, CDR1 is LNHNV and CDR2 is YYDKDF (reference sequence). V shed 0 bases and J shed 1 base, with 6 bases lying between them. This CDR3 spans 14 amino acids. The chain's CDR3 is CATSREAGNTEAFF. DNA for the CDR3: TGTGCCACCAGCAGAGAGGCAGGGAACACTGAAGCTTTCTTT.

The rearrangement uses TRBV5-4 and TRBJ1-2; D possibly corresponds to TRBD1 (5 bases). Trimming left V 4 bases short and J 12 bases short, with 13 bases between. This CDR3 has 11 amino acids. The germline V gene has CDR1 SGHNT and CDR2 YYREEE (reference sequence). The CDR3 nucleotides read TGTGCCAGCAGCACCGGGACCCGTGACACCTTC. Its translation is CASSTGTRDTF.

The CDR3: CASSLGGARSYEQYV. CDR3 DNA: TGCGCCAGCAGCTTGGGGGGGGCTCGCTCCTACGAGCAGTACGTC. This sequence joins TRBV5-1 and TRBJ2-7, with D tentatively TRBD1 or TRBD2 (6 bases each). This CDR3 has 15 amino acids. Per the germline V gene, CDR1 is SGHRS and CDR2 is YFSETQ. V was cut by 0 bases and J by 0 bases, with 10 bases left in between.

This rearrangement joins TRBV9 to TRBJ2-1; TRBD2 agrees at 11 bases. Germline loops: CDR1 SGDLS, CDR2 YYNGEE. The CDR3 is 17 amino acids. V was clipped by 0 bases and J by 0 bases; unmatched bases: 2. CDR3 protein: CASSVVTSGSSYNEQFF. In DNA form, the CDR3 reads TGTGCCAGCAGCGTAGTAACTAGCGGGAGCTCCTACAATGAGCAGTTCTTC.